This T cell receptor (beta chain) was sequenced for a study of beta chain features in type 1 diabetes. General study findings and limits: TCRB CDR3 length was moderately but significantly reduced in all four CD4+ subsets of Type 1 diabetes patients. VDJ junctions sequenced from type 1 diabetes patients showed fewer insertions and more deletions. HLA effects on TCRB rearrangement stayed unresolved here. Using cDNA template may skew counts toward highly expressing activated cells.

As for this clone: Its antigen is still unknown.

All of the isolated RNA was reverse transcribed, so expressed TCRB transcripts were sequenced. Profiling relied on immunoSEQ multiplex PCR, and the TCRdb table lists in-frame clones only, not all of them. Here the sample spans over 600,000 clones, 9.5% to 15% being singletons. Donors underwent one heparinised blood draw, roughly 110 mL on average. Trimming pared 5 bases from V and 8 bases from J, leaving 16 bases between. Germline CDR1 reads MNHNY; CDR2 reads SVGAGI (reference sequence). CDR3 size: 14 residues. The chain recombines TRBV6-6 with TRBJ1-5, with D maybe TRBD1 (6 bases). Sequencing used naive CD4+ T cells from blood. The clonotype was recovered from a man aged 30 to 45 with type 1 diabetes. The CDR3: CASSTTGYEEPQHF. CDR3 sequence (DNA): TGTGCCAGCAGTACAACAGGGTACGAGGAGCCCCAGCATTTT.